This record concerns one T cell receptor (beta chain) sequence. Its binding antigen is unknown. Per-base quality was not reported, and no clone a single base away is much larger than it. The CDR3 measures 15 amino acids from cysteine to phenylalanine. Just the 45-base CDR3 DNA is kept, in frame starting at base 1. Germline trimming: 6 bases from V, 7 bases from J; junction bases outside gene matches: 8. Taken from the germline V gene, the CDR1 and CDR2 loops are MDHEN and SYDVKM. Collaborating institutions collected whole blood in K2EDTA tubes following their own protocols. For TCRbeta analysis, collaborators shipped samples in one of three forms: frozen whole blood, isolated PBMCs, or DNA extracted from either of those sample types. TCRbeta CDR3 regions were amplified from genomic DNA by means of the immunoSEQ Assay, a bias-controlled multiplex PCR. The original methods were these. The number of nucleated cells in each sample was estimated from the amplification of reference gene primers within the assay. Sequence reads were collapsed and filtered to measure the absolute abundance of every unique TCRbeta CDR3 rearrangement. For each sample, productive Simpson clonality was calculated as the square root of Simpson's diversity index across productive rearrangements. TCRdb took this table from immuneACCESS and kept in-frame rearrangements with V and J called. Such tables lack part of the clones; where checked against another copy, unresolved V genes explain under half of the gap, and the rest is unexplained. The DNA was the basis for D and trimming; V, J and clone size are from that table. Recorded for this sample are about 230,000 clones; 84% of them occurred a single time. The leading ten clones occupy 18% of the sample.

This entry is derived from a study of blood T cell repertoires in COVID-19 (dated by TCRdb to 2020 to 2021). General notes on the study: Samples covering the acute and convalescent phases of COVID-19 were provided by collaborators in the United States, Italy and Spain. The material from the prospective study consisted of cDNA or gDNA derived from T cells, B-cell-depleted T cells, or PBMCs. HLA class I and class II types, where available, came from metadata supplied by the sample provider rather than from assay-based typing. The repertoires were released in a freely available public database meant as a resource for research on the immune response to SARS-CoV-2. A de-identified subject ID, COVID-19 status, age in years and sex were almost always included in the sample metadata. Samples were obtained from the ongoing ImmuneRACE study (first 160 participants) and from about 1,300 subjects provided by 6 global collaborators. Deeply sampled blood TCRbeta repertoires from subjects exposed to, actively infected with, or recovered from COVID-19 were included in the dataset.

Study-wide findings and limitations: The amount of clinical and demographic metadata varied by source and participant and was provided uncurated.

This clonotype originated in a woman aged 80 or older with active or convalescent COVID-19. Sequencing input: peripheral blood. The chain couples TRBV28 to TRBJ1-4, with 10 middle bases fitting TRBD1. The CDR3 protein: CASSLGQGRGEKLFF. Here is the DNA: TGTGCCAGCAGCCTGGGACAGGGGAGAGGTGAAAAACTGTTTTTT.